The 18 T cell receptor beta chains given below trace back to one sample, sequenced in a study of T cell repertoires in aging, cancer and after chemotherapy. Multiplex touch-down PCR with TRB-A/B primers amplified rearranged V-D-J TRB sequences. TCRdb passed the multiplex PCR reads through MiXCR, listing each CDR3 protein once. This table holds about 13,000 distinct CDR3 sequences, approximately 24% found once. The template was genomic DNA from peripheral blood, not RNA. The sequencing input was blood. The receptors originated from a human donor in good health.

This clonotype is medium-sized. V gene TRBV6-6 combines with J gene TRBJ2-7, with 11 bases matching TRBD1. The junction had 5 bases not matched to a gene; V was cut back by 6 bases and J by 4 bases. The CDR3 sequence is 14 residues long. In germline, CDR1 is MNHNY, CDR2 SVGAGI (reference sequence). CDR3 region: CASRTGTGGYEQYF. The CDR3 DNA reads as TGTGCCAGCAGGACCGGGACAGGGGGGTACGAGCAGTACTTC.

The V call is TRBV6-1, the J call TRBJ2-7; no firm D call. The CDR3 consists of 12 residues. CDR1 is MNHNS and CDR2 is SASEGT in the germline V gene. Trimming left V 8 bases short and J 7 bases short, with 15 bases between. For the CDR3, the DNA is TGTGCCAGCGGCTCGTGGTCCGATGAGCAGTACGTC. Translation: CASGSWSDEQYV.

This clonotype was seen more than once but under ten times. V is TRBV5-4 and J is TRBJ2-6; D perhaps matches TRBD1 (6 bases). The length of the CDR3 is 19 residues. V shed 4 bases and J shed 2 bases, with 22 bases lying between them. Germline-derived CDR1 and CDR2 are SGHNT and YYREEE (reference sequence). The DNA for the CDR3 is TGTGCCAGCAGCCCTCCCTGGCAGGGGTTTTCTGCTGGGGCCAACGTCCTGACTTTC. Its protein is CASSPPWQGFSAGANVLTF.

Relative to its sample, this clonotype is medium-sized. This sequence joins TRBV20-1 and TRBJ1-2; D unclear. Germline values: CDR1 DFQATT, CDR2 SNEGSKA (reference sequence). V lost 3 bases and J 10 bases, leaving 12 bases between the germline ends. There are 11 residues in the CDR3. CDR3 nucleotides: TGCAGTGCTAGCGACAATAATGCCTACACCTTC. Protein sequence: CSASDNNAYTF.

This clonotype was recorded a few times. This chain connects TRBV5-1 to TRBJ1-2; D call uncertain. CDR1 is SGHRS, CDR2 YFSETQ, per germline. Deletions cut 0 bases from V and 7 bases from J, with 19 bases between. The CDR3 runs to 16 residues. CDR3 amino acids: CASSLGEASLRGGYTF. The CDR3, as DNA: TGCGCCAGCAGCTTGGGGGAAGCCAGTCTCCGAGGTGGCTACACCTTC.

The chain employs TRBV15 and TRBJ2-1; TRBD1 is a possible D gene (6 bases). V lost 0 bases, J lost 8 bases, and 20 bases lay in between. In germline, CDR1 is LNHNV, CDR2 YYDKDF (reference sequence). The CDR3 is 17 residues long. In nucleotides, the CDR3 is TGTGCCACCAGCAGAGATTTAGTGGGGGCGCGTTCACATGAGCAGTTCTTC. Translation gives CATSRDLVGARSHEQFF.

Comment on this clonotype: A much larger clone is a single base away; this may be a read error. V usage is TRBV6-6 and J usage is TRBJ2-7; D might be TRBD1 or TRBD2, each matching 5 bases. The CDR3 sequence is 15 residues long. Trimming left V 5 bases short and J 3 bases short, with 17 bases between. Germline CDR1 and CDR2: MNHNY and SVGAGI (reference sequence). The DNA for the CDR3 is TGTGCCAGCAGTGAAGCGGAACAGGTGGACTACGAGCAGTACTTC. It encodes CASSEAEQVDYEQYF.

The chain uses TRBV27 and TRBJ2-7; D ambiguous. The V and J ends lost 2 bases and 2 bases respectively, with 13 bases between them. Germline V gene sequence: CDR1 MNHEY, CDR2 SMNVEV (reference sequence). The CDR3 sequence is 15 residues long. CDR3 region: CASSLTQVRTYEQYF. The CDR3 DNA reads as TGTGCCAGCAGTTTAACCCAAGTACGGACCTACGAGCAGTACTTC.

The V call is TRBV6-5, the J call TRBJ2-3; D uncertain. In germline, CDR1 is MNHEY, CDR2 SVGAGI. Trimming cost V 6 bases and J 4 bases, with 14 bases left between them. The CDR3 is 14 residues long. The CDR3 nucleotides read TGTGCCAGCAGCCCTAGTTTGATCCCAGATACGCAGTATTTT. Encoded protein: CASSPSLIPDTQYF.

This clonotype was observed once. This chain uses TRBV14 with TRBJ2-2, with a possible D match to TRBD1 (6 bases). The CDR3 consists of 18 residues. V was trimmed by 0 bases and J by 0 bases, leaving 14 bases between them. From germline, CDR1 is SGHDN and CDR2 FVKESK. The CDR3, as DNA: TGTGCCAGCAGCCAAGATCGCCAGGGGCCGACGAACACCGGGGAGCTGTTTTTT. Protein: CASSQDRQGPTNTGELFF.

This clonotype was observed a handful of times. The chain employs TRBV21-1 and TRBJ1-2; the DNA was not compared with TRBD1, the D call given in the table. TRBV21-1 counts as a pseudogene. The CDR3 spans 15 residues. DNA of the CDR3: TGTGCCAGCAGCATCCCGGACAGGGTATTCTATGGCTACACCTTC. As protein: CASSIPDRVFYGYTF.

This clonotype is deemed medium-sized. This chain links TRBV6-2 or TRBV6-3 with TRBJ1-3; D remains ambiguous. CDR1 is MNHEY, CDR2 SVGEGT, per germline. V lost 9 bases and J 1 base, leaving 10 bases between the germline ends. The CDR3 loop spans 13 amino acids. This CDR3 is CASNRRSGNTIYF. CDR3 bases: TGTGCCAGTAACCGGAGGTCTGGAAACACCATATATTTT.

This clonotype was picked up a small number of times. This rearrangement joins TRBV19 to TRBJ1-4, with D unresolved. Deletions cut 4 bases from V and 0 bases from J, with 15 bases between. Germline assignment: CDR1 LNHDA and CDR2 SQIVND (reference sequence). The CDR3 totals 17 residues. CDR3 nucleotides: TGTGCCAGTAGTAGAAGGGTACAACTAGCAACTAATGAAAAACTGTTTTTT. Translation: CASSRRVQLATNEKLFF.

This clonotype occurred a few times. The chain uses TRBV7-6 and TRBJ2-1; D possibly corresponds to TRBD2 (5 bases). The CDR3 runs 13 residues. The germline CDR1 and CDR2 sequences are SGHVS and FNYEAQ. Trimming left V 1 base short and J 9 bases short, with 10 bases between. CDR3: CASSLETGGEQFF. The CDR3 nucleotides are TGTGCCAGCAGCTTAGAGACCGGAGGTGAGCAGTTCTTC.

The rearrangement links TRBV6-1 to TRBJ2-4, with 11 bases aligning to TRBD1. The CDR3 runs to 15 residues. V shed 5 bases and J 6 bases; nucleotides not matched to a gene: 6. Germline CDR1 is MNHNS and CDR2 is SASEGT. As DNA, the CDR3 is TGTGCCAGCAGTAAACCCGGGACAGGGGGAAACATTCAGTACTTC. The encoded protein is CASSKPGTGGNIQYF.

This sequence joins TRBV12-3 or TRBV12-4 and TRBJ2-5; no definite D call. The CDR3 consists of 13 residues. The germline V and J ends were trimmed by 3 bases and 3 bases, with 8 bases remaining between them. CDR3 residues: CASSFSGEETQYF. CDR3 DNA: TGTGCCAGCAGTTTCTCAGGAGAAGAGACCCAGTACTTC.

This clonotype was counted only a few times. Germline and junction disagree at one end, which may indicate a read error. The chain combines TRBV28 with TRBJ1-1; TRBD1 agrees at 7 bases. This CDR3 is 14 amino acids long. CDR1 and CDR2 (germline): MDHEN, SYDVKM. CDR3 sequence (DNA): TGTGCCAGCAGACGTCAGGGGGGGAACACTGAAGCTTTTTTT. This codes for CASRRQGGNTEAFF.

The chain recombines TRBV28 with TRBJ2-7, with D tentatively TRBD1 (5 bases). The V gene lost 4 bases and the J gene lost 4 bases, with 17 bases spanning the gap. The germline V gene has CDR1 MDHEN and CDR2 SYDVKM. CDR3 length: 15 residues. Here the CDR3 DNA reads TGTGCCAGCAGTTCTACAGGTGCTGGTGGGTACGAGCAGTACTTC. It encodes CASSSTGAGGYEQYF.